This T cell receptor beta chain derives from a study of spatial heterogeneity in lung cancer (dated by TCRdb to the late 2010s). Regarding the complete study: Beta-chain transcripts were consistently detected in greater numbers than alpha-chain transcripts, which likely reflected higher beta-chain transcript abundance. In the raw uncorrected reads, each unique combination of TCR and UMI appeared on average more than ten times. TCR alpha and beta repertoires were quantitatively compared across multiple tumor regions, matched nontumor lung and blood in non-small cell lung cancer. Nonsynonymous mutation counts, determined by whole-exome sequencing of tumor tissue, were related to TCR repertoire features. Both alpha and beta chains were TCR-sequenced in 200 or so tumor regions, roughly 70 matched nontumor lung samples and roughly 54 PBMC samples obtained at surgery.

This clonotype was recorded many times. Its antigen is not yet known. No per-base quality is available; no much larger clone lies one base away. Library prep was done by 5' RACE. The instrument was a NextSeq 500. In the TCR library protocol, a unique molecular identifier was attached to each TCR cDNA molecule so that PCR and sequencing errors could be corrected. The paper's data handling went like this. TCR identification, UMI-based error correction and CDR3 extraction were performed with Decombinator tools. TCRs above a frequency of 2 per 1,000, corresponding to the top 1% of the tumor frequency distribution, were defined as expanded. Renyi diversity was calculated using the R vegan package after each repertoire was subsampled 100 times to 5,000 TCRs. CDR3 similarity networks were built from amino acid triplet string-kernel similarity, with CDR3s being connected when pairwise similarity was above 0.82. The public reads were reprocessed in TCRdb via fastp at Q25 and MiXCR, keeping in-frame beta chains. Rows are combined by CDR3 protein, so each entry shows the most common genes and DNA. For this entry, the V and J calls and clone size follow TCRdb and not the study's own pipeline. For this sample the table gives roughly 40,000 distinct CDR3 sequences, of which nearly 7% were detected only once. The leading ten clones occupy 35% to 55% of the sample.

Per the publication, the time point label means: sample taken at primary tumor resection. Donors were around 71 patients with early-stage, untreated non-small cell lung cancer from the lung TRACERx cohort. Whole RNA extracted from tumor and nontumor lung tissue, or from cryopreserved PBMC samples, was used for TCR sequencing without cell sorting. Only patients with enough RNA available from two or more tumor regions were chosen for TCR sequencing. Study-wide findings and limitations: Ubiquitous expanded tumor TCRs showed up in blood more often at tumor resection than at routine follow-up. Additional single-cell paired TCR alpha and beta sequencing was considered necessary to confirm, at a functional level, the hypothesis that regional TCRs recognize regional mutations.

This TCR was sampled from a female donor with early-stage non-small cell lung cancer. Sample: PBMCs, taken at surgery.

The sequenced DNA is TGTGCCAGCAGCTTATTAGGGGGTAGAAATGAGCAGTTCTTC. This translates into CASSLLGGRNEQFF. The V gene is TRBV7-2 and the J gene is TRBJ2-1; possibly the D gene is TRBD1, per 6 matching bases. V lost 2 bases and J lost 7 bases; the stretch between them is 12 bases long. CDR1 SGHTA and CDR2 FQGNSA were looked up in the germline V gene. The CDR3 numbers 14 residues from cysteine through phenylalanine. Kept here is only the CDR3 DNA, which spans 42 bases and is read in frame from base 1.